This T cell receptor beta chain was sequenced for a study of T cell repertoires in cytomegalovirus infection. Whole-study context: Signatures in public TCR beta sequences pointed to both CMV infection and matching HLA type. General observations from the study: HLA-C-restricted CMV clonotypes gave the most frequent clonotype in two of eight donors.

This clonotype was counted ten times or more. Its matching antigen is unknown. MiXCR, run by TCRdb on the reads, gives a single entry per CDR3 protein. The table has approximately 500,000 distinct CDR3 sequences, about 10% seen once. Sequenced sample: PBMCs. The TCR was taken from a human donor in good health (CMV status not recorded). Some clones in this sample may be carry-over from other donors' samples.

CDR3 bases: TGTGCCACCAGCAGAGATCAGGGGAATCAGCCCCAGCATTTT. Its protein product is CATSRDQGNQPQHF. The V and J genes are TRBV15 and TRBJ1-5; D is perhaps TRBD1 (6 bases). The V end was cut by 0 bases, the J end by 4 bases, with 7 bases between. The CDR3 has 14 amino acids. Germline CDR1 reads LNHNV; CDR2 reads YYDKDF (reference sequence).